The clone carrying this TCR beta chain was seen just once. This record comes from a study of control samples from healthy donors and cancer patients. From germline, CDR1 is LGHNA and CDR2 YNFKEQ. The CDR3 loop spans 15 amino acids. The V end lost 3 bases, the J end lost 4 bases, and 13 bases lay between the germline ends. The repertoire was sequenced with immunoSEQ multiplex PCR; TCRdb's copy has only in-frame clones and lacks some. Counted here are approximately 150,000 clones, approximately 91% occurring once; the ten biggest clones make up 4.9%. This sequence originates from a man younger than 45 in good health. Sequencing was performed on blood. This chain joins TRBV4-2 and TRBJ2-1, with TRBD1 as a possible D gene (6 bases). CDR3 in amino acids: CASSQQGQLYNEQFF. CDR3 sequence (DNA): TGTGCCAGCAGCCAGCAGGGGCAGCTGTACAATGAGCAGTTCTTC.